This T cell receptor (beta chain) was obtained from a study of regulatory T cells in long-lasting Graves disease. Worth noting for this clonotype: Its antigen is not known.

Combining iRepertoire HTBI primers with Arm-PCR of CDR3 regions, the authors built TCR beta libraries. TCRdb processed the multiplex PCR reads anew with MiXCR; each CDR3 protein has one entry. Among approximately 250,000 distinct CDR3 sequences listed, approximately 20% were seen once. Study conclusions and caveats: When disease was persistent, TRBV28, TRBJ1-2 and TRBJ2-5 were the favored segments. Persistent Graves' cases showed lower TCR diversity than newly diagnosed cases.

Indicated time point: newly diagnosed GD, antithyroid drugs for less than 3 months. After RNA was extracted from PBMCs, the TCR library was made from it. CDR1 and CDR2 (germline): KGHSH, LQKENI. There are 15 residues in the CDR3. V was cut by 5 bases and J by 5 bases, with 16 bases left in between. Source: peripheral blood mononuclear cells (PBMCs), taken at new diagnosis, from a patient treated with antithyroid drugs. V usage is TRBV18 and J usage is TRBJ2-1; D might be TRBD1 (5 bases). The receptor's source is a female donor with Graves disease. The CDR3 DNA reads as TGTGCCAGCTCATCTCAGGGTGGCAGGCACAATGAGCAGTTCTTC. Protein sequence: CASSSQGGRHNEQFF.